This is a list of T cell receptor beta chains from one sample in a study of blood T cell repertoires in COVID-19. TCRdb's copy holds only in-frame clones and misses some; the assay was immunoSEQ multiplex PCR. The profile shows 140,000 or so clones, approximately 87% of them singletons. Sequences were obtained from PBMCs or T cells enriched from blood (not recorded which). All receptors derive from a man aged 55 to 69 who had recovered from COVID-19. CDR3s include the opening cysteine and the closing phenylalanine or tryptophan. Fields, in order: V gene, J gene, CDR3 protein.

TRBV29-1	TRBJ2-7	CSVEVQGGAGEQYF
TRBV6-1	TRBJ1-5	CASSEPTSNQPQHF
TRBV15	TRBJ2-5	CATSTPRDRGETQYF
TRBV2	TRBJ2-7	CASSVGRGRLRYEQYF
TRBV19	TRBJ1-5	CASSRTASNQPQHF
TRBV3-1/TRBV3-2	TRBJ2-3	CASSQVGGVGADTQYF
TRBV13	TRBJ2-7	CASSLGQGSSYEQYF
TRBV7-9	TRBJ2-2	CASSPTSGSHTGELFF
TRBV6-5	TRBJ1-2	CASTPFLRWDYGYTF
TRBV15	TRBJ1-5	CATSRDNSQGQPQHF
TRBV5-1	TRBJ2-2	CASSGGQGWNTGELFF
TRBV18	TRBJ1-1	CASSPETGGRTEAFF
TRBV5-1	TRBJ2-7	CASSYGLAGPTSYEQYF
TRBV4-1	TRBJ2-1	CASSQDKQGQFF
TRBV10-2	TRBJ2-7	CASSESSGMGYEQYF
TRBV19	TRBJ1-2	CASSIDTALNGYTF
TRBV5-6	TRBJ2-7	CASSLMTLSSYEQYF
TRBV6-1	TRBJ1-1	CASSEYGQVPEAFF
TRBV10-3	TRBJ2-7	CAISGTGPLYEQYF
TRBV6-4	TRBJ2-5	CASSPTKGGETQYF
TRBV9	TRBJ2-7	CASSVGGGLSYEQYF
TRBV7-7	TRBJ1-3	CASSLGPSSGNTIYF
TRBV19	TRBJ2-1	CASRPRTSTISYNEQFF
TRBV4-1	TRBJ2-1	CASSQGLSGGSDEQFF
TRBV3-1/TRBV3-2	TRBJ2-2	CASSQIEGELFF
TRBV13	TRBJ2-2	CASSFGAGLRSAGELFF
TRBV3-1/TRBV3-2	TRBJ1-2	CASSQGGRANYGYTF
TRBV7-9	TRBJ1-4	CASSSGTATNEKLFF
TRBV5-1	TRBJ1-1	CASSSPGQGTEAFF
TRBV19	TRBJ2-1	CASSAGFPYNEQFF
TRBV27	TRBJ1-6	CASRGGPQSPSYNSPLHF
TRBV19	TRBJ2-1	CASSIRDRESEQFF
TRBV18	TRBJ1-5	CASSPVTDQPQHF
TRBV13	TRBJ2-1	CASSLAGTPYNEQFF
TRBV7-2	TRBJ2-5	CASSLGLAGRWETQYF
TRBV9	TRBJ1-3	CASSVGAQGGGNTIYF
TRBV19	TRBJ1-4	CASKQGLEKLFF
TRBV28	TRBJ2-1	CATGTSGYNEQFF
TRBV19	TRBJ2-1	CASSSRGGGFNEQFF
TRBV7-2	TRBJ2-1	CASSSRTSGAYNEQFF
TRBV5-1	TRBJ2-1	CASSSTGTTYNEQFF
TRBV7-8	TRBJ1-5	CASSPQGRIGNQPQHF
TRBV28	TRBJ1-3	CASSPLGKPGNTIYF
TRBV9	TRBJ2-3	CASSVRVASDTQYF
TRBV28	TRBJ2-7	CASTRDSSYEQYF
TRBV28	TRBJ2-7	CASNPGGTVTYEQYF
TRBV9	TRBJ2-2	CASSPEGAYSGELFF
TRBV19	TRBJ2-6	CASSIGQVEGANVLTF
TRBV6-6	TRBJ1-5	CASSLRQAAGGSQPQHF